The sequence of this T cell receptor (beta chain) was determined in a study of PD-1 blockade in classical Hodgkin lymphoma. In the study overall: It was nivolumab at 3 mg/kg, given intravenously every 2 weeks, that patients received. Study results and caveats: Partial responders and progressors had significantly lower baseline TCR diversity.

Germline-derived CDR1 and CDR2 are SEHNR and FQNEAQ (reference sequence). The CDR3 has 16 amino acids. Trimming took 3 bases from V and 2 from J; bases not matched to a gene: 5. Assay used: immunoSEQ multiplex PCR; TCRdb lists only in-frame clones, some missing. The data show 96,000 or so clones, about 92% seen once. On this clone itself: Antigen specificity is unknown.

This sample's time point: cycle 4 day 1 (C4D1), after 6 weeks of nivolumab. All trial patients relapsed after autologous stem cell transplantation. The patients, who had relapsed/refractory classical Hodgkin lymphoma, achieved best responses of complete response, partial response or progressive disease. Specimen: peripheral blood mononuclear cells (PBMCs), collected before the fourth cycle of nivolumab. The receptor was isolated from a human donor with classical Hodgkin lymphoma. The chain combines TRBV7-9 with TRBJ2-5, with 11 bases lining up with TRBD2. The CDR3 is CASSFPGTSGQETQYF. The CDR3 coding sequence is TGTGCCAGCAGCTTCCCCGGGACTAGCGGTCAAGAGACCCAGTACTTC.